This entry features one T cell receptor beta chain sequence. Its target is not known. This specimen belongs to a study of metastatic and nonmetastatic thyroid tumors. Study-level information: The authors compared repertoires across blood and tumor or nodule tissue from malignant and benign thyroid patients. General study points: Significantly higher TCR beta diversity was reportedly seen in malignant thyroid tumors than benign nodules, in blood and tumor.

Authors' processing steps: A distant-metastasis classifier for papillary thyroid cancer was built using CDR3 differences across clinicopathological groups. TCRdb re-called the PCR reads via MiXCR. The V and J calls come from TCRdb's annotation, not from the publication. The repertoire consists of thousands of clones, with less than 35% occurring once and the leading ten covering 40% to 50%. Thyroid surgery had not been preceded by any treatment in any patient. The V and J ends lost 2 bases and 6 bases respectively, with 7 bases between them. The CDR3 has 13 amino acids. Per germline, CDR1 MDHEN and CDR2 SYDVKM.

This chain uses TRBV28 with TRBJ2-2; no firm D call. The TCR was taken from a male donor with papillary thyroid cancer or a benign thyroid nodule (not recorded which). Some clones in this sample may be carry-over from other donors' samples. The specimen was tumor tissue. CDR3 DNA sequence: TGTGCCAGCAGTTTAAGCTACGCCGGGGAGCTGTTTTTT. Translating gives CASSLSYAGELFF.